This T cell receptor (beta chain) was found in a study of blood T cells in healthy people across ages. Study-level points and caveats: The long-lived group displayed more naive CD4+ cells, plus higher diversity, than the aged donors did. In older individuals, TCR beta diversity per million T cells was lower, falling roughly linearly with age. Diversity of TCR beta correlated strongly with naive T cell percentage.

Comment on this clonotype: Its matching antigen is unknown.

With a J-beta primer mix and a sample-barcoded 5' primer, a second PCR ran about 6 to 11 cycles. MiXCR, run by TCRdb on the 5' RACE reads, gives a single entry per CDR3 protein. Of about 580,000 distinct CDR3 sequences in the sample, 40% to 55% were seen once. The CDR3 has 21 amino acids. With 6 bases clipped from V and 7 bases from J, the junction kept 29 bases outside the gene matches. This receptor was identified in a man aged 80 or over in good health. The specimen sequenced was blood. The chain is built from TRBV12-3 or TRBV12-4 and TRBJ2-3; TRBD2 matches at 9 bases. The CDR3, as DNA: TGTGCCAGCAGAACTTCTCTGGGTAGCGGGAGTCAAGGCCCACATCCAAATACGCAGTATTTT. This encodes CASRTSLGSGSQGPHPNTQYF.